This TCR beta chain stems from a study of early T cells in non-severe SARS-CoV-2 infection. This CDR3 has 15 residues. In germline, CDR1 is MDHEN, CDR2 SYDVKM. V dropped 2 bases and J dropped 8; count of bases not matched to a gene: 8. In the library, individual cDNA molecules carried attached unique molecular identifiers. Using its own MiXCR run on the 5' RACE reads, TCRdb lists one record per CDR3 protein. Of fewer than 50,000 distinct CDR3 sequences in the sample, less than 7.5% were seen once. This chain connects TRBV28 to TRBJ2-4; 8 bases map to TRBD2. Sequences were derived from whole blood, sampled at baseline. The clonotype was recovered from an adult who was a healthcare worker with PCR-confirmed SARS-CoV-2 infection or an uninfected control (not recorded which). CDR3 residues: CASSLTAGGEDIQYF. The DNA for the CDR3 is TGTGCCAGCAGTTTAACGGCCGGGGGGGAGGACATTCAGTACTTC.